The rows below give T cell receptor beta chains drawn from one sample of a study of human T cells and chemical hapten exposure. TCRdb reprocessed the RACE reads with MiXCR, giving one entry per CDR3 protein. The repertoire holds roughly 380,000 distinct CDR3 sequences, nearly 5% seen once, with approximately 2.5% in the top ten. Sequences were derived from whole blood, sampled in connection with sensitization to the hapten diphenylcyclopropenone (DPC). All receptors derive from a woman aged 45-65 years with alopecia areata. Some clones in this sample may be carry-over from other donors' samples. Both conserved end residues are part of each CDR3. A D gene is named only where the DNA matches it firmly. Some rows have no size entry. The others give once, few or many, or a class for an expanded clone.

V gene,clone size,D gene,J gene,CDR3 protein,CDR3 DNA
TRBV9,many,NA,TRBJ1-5,CASSVGGMPNQPQHF,TGTGCCAGCAGCGTTGGAGGTATGCCCAATCAGCCCCAGCATTTT
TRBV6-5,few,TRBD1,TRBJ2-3,CASSRRTGMSTDTQYF,TGTGCCAGCAGTCGACGGACAGGGATGAGCACAGATACGCAGTATTTT
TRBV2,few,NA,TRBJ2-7,CASSERGQGTHEQYF,TGTGCCAGCAGTGAAAGGGGCCAGGGTACGCACGAGCAGTACTTC
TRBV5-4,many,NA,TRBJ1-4,CASSIEAGEKLFF,TGTGCCAGCAGTATTGAGGCAGGGGAAAAACTGTTTTTT
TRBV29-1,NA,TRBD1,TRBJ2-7,CSVDRGSEQYF,TGCAGCGTGGACAGGGGGAGCGAGCAGTACTTC
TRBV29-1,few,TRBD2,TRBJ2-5,CSVEGLAGEETQYF,TGCAGCGTTGAGGGACTAGCGGGAGAGGAGACCCAGTACTTC
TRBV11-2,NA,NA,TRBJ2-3,CASGFEGVTDTQYF,TGTGCCAGCGGTTTTGAAGGGGTCACAGATACGCAGTATTTT
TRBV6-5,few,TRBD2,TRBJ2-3,CASNPWRGGTDTQYF,TGTGCCAGCAACCCTTGGCGGGGGGGCACAGATACGCAGTATTTT
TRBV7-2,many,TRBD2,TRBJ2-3,CASSPSGGAKDTQYF,TGTGCCAGCAGCCCGAGCGGGGGGGCGAAAGATACGCAGTATTTT
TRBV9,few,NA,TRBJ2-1,CASSDSPERNEQFF,TGTGCCAGCAGCGACTCGCCTGAGAGGAATGAGCAGTTCTTC
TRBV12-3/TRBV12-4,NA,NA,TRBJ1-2,CASSHGVLRYGYTF,TGTGCCAGCAGTCATGGGGTTTTAAGATATGGCTACACCTTC
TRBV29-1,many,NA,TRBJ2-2,CSVVLGINTGELFF,TGCAGCGTTGTGCTTGGGATTAACACCGGGGAGCTGTTTTTT
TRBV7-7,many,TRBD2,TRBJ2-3,CASSKGLASTDTQYF,TGTGCCAGCAGCAAGGGACTAGCGAGCACAGATACGCAGTATTTT
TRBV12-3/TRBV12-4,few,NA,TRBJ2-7,CASSLLQAYEQYF,TGTGCCAGCAGTTTACTACAGGCCTACGAGCAGTACTTC
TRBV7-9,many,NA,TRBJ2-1,CASSFGQISYNEQFF,TGTGCCAGCAGCTTCGGACAAATATCCTACAATGAGCAGTTCTTC
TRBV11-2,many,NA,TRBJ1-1,CASSLGVYLNTEAFF,TGTGCCAGCAGCTTAGGAGTGTATCTGAACACTGAAGCTTTCTTT
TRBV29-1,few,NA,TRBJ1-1,CSVEAGGTMNTEAFF,TGCAGCGTTGAGGCCGGGGGGACTATGAACACTGAAGCTTTCTTT
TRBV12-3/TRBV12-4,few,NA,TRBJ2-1,CASSLVMGSYNEQFF,TGTGCCAGCAGTTTAGTAATGGGATCCTACAATGAGCAGTTCTTC
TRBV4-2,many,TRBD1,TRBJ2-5,CASSQEDRVGETQYF,TGTGCCAGCAGCCAAGAGGACAGGGTCGGAGAGACCCAGTACTTC
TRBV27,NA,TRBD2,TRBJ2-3,CASSLIAGLAGAQDTQYF,TGTGCCAGCAGTTTAATCGCGGGACTAGCGGGAGCTCAAGATACGCAGTATTTT
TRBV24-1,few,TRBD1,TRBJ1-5,CATRGQGADSAHF,TGTGCCACCCGAGGACAGGGGGCCGACTCGGCGCATTTT
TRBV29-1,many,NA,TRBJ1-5,CSATDGRNQPQHF,TGCAGCGCAACGGACGGGCGCAATCAGCCCCAGCATTTT
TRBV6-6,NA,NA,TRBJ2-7,CASSYYPGGGDEQYF,TGTGCCAGCAGTTACTACCCAGGGGGAGGAGACGAGCAGTACTTC
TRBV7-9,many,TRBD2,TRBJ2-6,CASLTSRSGANVLTF,TGTGCCAGCCTGACTAGCCGATCTGGGGCCAACGTCCTGACTTTC
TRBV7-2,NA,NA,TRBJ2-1,CASGNYNEQFF,TGTGCCAGCGGGAACTACAATGAGCAGTTCTTC
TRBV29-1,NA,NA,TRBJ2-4,CSVVQGTKWGNIQYF,TGCAGCGTTGTACAGGGCACCAAGTGGGGAAACATTCAGTACTTC
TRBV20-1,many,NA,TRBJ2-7,CSARMSEQYF,TGCAGTGCTAGAATGAGCGAGCAGTACTTC
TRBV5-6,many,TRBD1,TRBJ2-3,CASSLEGQGSDTQYF,TGTGCCAGCAGCTTGGAGGGACAGGGCTCAGATACGCAGTATTTT
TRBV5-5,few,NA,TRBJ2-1,CASSPRGTNNEQFF,TGTGCCAGCAGCCCCCGTGGGACCAACAATGAGCAGTTCTTC
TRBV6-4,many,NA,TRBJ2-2,CATPENTGELFF,TGTGCCACGCCTGAGAACACCGGGGAGCTGTTTTTT
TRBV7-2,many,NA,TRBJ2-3,CASSLGVQDTQYF,TGTGCCAGCAGCTTAGGGGTCCAAGATACGCAGTATTTT
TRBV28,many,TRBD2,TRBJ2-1,CAARRTSGRNEQFF,TGTGCCGCCCGAAGGACTAGCGGGAGAAATGAGCAGTTCTTC
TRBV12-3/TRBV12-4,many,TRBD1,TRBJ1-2,CASSLGQGGRGYTF,TGTGCCAGCAGTTTAGGACAGGGGGGCCGTGGCTACACCTTC
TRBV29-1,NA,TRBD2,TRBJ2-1,CSVRLTTSGNTIEQFF,TGCAGCGTTAGGTTGACGACTAGCGGGAATACAATAGAGCAGTTCTTC
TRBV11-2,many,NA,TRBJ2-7,CASSLDLAPYEQYF,TGTGCCAGCAGCTTAGACCTAGCCCCCTACGAGCAGTACTTC
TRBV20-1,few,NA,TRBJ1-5,CSAGRQGQPQHF,TGCAGTGCTGGCCGGCAGGGGCAGCCCCAGCATTTT
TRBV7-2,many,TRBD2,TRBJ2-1,CASSSPGTSGSRNEQFF,TGTGCCAGCAGCTCCCCCGGGACTAGCGGGAGTCGAAATGAGCAGTTCTTC
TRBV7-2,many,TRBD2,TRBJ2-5,CASSGGVQETQYF,TGTGCCAGCAGCGGGGGGGTTCAAGAGACCCAGTACTTC
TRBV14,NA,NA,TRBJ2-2,CASSPLGENTGELFF,TGTGCCAGCAGCCCCCTCGGGGAAAACACCGGGGAGCTGTTTTTT
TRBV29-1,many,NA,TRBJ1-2,CSGGTQEAYGYTF,TGCAGCGGCGGGACACAAGAGGCCTATGGCTACACCTTC
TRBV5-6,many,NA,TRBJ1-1,CASSLGGSAEAFF,TGTGCCAGCAGCCTTGGGGGGTCCGCTGAAGCTTTCTTT
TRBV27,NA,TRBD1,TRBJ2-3,CASSLSGQHTQYF,TGTGCCAGCAGTTTATCGGGACAGCATACGCAGTATTTT
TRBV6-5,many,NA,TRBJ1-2,CASSYGSLYGYTF,TGTGCCAGCAGTTACGGAAGTTTGTATGGCTACACCTTC